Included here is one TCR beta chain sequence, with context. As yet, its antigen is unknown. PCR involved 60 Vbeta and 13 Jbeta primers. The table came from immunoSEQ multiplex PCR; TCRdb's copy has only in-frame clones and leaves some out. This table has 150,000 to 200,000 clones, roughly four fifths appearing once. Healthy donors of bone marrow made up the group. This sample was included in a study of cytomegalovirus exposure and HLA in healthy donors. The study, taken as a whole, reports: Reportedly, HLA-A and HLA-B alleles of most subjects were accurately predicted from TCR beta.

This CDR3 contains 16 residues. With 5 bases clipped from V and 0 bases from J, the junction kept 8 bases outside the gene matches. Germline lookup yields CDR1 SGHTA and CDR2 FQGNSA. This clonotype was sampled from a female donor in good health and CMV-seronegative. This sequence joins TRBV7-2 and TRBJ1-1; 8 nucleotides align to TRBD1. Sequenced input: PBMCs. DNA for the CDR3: TGTGCCAGCAGCGGAGGACAGGGCGGAGTGAACACTGAAGCTTTCTTT. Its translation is CASSGGQGGVNTEAFF. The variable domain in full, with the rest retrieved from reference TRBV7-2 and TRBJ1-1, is GAGVSQSPSNKVTEKGKDVELRCDPISGHTALYWYRQSLGQGLEFLIYFQGNSAPDKSGLPSDRFSAERTGGSVSTLTIQRTQQEDSAVYLCASSGGQGGVNTEAFFGQGTRLTVV.